The 8 T cell receptor beta chains presented below share a single source sample, sequenced in a study of glioma-infiltrating T cells. Using RNA template, CDR3s of TCR alpha and beta were amplified with iRepertoire arm-PCR. TCRdb re-called the multiplex PCR reads with MiXCR, one entry per CDR3 protein. The table has about 200,000 distinct CDR3 sequences, about 32% seen once. Source material: glioma tissue, nonneoplastic brain tissue, or PBMCs (not recorded which). These receptors were collected from a human donor with low-grade glioma or glioblastoma, undergoing nonglioma brain surgery, or in good health (not recorded which).

The genes are TRBV19 and TRBJ2-3; 12 positions match TRBD2. The trim removed 6 bases at V and 3 bases at J, leaving 1 base unmatched. The CDR3 length is 14 residues. The germline V gene encodes CDR1 LNHDA and CDR2 SQIVND (reference sequence). In DNA, the CDR3 is TGTGCCAGTAGCGGGACTAGCGGGACAGATACGCAGTATTTT. Its protein product is CASSGTSGTDTQYF.

To note about this clonotype: One end of the junction is discordant with germline, which a read error may explain. The CDR3 DNA sequence: TGTGCCAGCAGCCCTTTCGACAGGAACACTAAAGCTTTCTTT. Residues: CASSPFDRNTKAFF. V and J are TRBV7-9 and TRBJ1-1; D possibly corresponds to TRBD1 (6 bases). The CDR3 contains 14 residues. CDR1 and CDR2 from the germline V gene are SEHNR and FQNEAQ (reference sequence).

This clonotype was found many times. The V call is TRBV7-2, the J call TRBJ2-3; tentative D call: TRBD2 (6 bases). This CDR3 is 14 amino acids long. Trimming removed 3 bases at V and 4 bases at J, with 11 bases between. Looked up from germline, CDR1 is SGHTA and CDR2 is FQGNSA. CDR3 residues: CASSFWGVSDTQYF. DNA for the CDR3: TGTGCCAGCAGCTTCTGGGGGGTCTCAGATACGCAGTATTTT.

This clonotype was observed at least ten times. This sequence joins TRBV15 and TRBJ2-5; weak D call: TRBD1 (5 bases). Per the germline V gene, CDR1 is LNHNV and CDR2 is YYDKDF (reference sequence). The V end lost 11 bases, the J end lost 0 bases, and 19 bases lay between the germline ends. The CDR3 consists of 15 residues. CDR3 nucleotide sequence: TGTGCCTCAAAAAAGGGGTTTTCGTACCAAGAGACCCAGTACTTC. As protein: CASKKGFSYQETQYF.

The chain has TRBV7-2 and TRBJ2-5; D is ambiguous. Trimming took off 2 bases at V and 4 bases at J, with 17 bases between the two ends. Per the germline V gene, CDR1 is SGHTA and CDR2 is FQGNSA. CDR3 length: 16 amino acids. The CDR3: CASSLLAQTLGETQYF. As DNA, the CDR3 is TGTGCCAGCAGCTTATTGGCACAGACATTGGGAGAGACCCAGTACTTC.

This clonotype showed up many times. The V call is TRBV7-2, the J call TRBJ2-1; perhaps TRBD2 as D (6 bases). The CDR3 runs 15 residues. The V and J ends lost 9 bases and 0 bases respectively, with 15 bases between them. Germline V gives CDR1 SGHTA, CDR2 FQGNSA. For the CDR3, the DNA is TGTGCCAGTTCGGAGCGGGTTAGCTCCTACAATGAGCAGTTCTTC. Translating it yields CASSERVSSYNEQFF.

Comments on this clonotype: It may be a read error: a sequence one base away is much more abundant. V is TRBV4-2 and J is TRBJ2-7; D is undetermined. The CDR3 covers 12 residues. The germline CDR1 and CDR2 sequences are LGHNA and YNFKEQ. CDR3 nucleotide sequence: TGTTCCAGCAGCCCCGACCACTACGAGCAGTACTTC. Protein: CSSSPDHYEQYF.

This clonotype showed up many times. V gene TRBV20-1 combines with J gene TRBJ2-7; D remains unclear. The CDR3 has 11 residues. Germline V CDR1 and CDR2: DFQATT, SNEGSKA (reference sequence). The V gene lost 3 bases and the J gene lost 4 bases, with 7 bases spanning the gap. Written as DNA, the CDR3 is TGCAGTGCTAGGACCGAGTACGAGCAGTACTTC. Translating it yields CSARTEYEQYF.